This TCR beta chain stems from a study of cytomegalovirus exposure and HLA in healthy donors. Findings and caveats of the study: Across donors, most TCRs were seen rarely, yet some public ones were widespread.

Of note for this clone: Its antigen is undetermined.

The assay was immunoSEQ multiplex PCR, and TCRdb's table has in-frame clones only and misses some. Counted here are 130,000 to 150,000 clones, 87% occurring once; the ten biggest clones make up less than 5.5%. Germline V gene data show CDR1 as SQVTM and CDR2 as ANQGSEA. After removal of 4 bases from V and 0 bases from J, the junction contained 1 base not matched to a gene. The CDR3 runs to 15 residues. The chain recombines TRBV29-1 with TRBJ2-6; TRBD1 agrees at 9 bases. This TCR derives from a man aged 18 to 30 in good health and CMV-seropositive. The specimen sequenced was PBMCs. CDR3 in amino acids: CSVGDRVSGANVLTF. As DNA, the CDR3 is TGCAGCGTTGGGGACAGGGTCTCTGGGGCCAACGTCCTGACTTTC.